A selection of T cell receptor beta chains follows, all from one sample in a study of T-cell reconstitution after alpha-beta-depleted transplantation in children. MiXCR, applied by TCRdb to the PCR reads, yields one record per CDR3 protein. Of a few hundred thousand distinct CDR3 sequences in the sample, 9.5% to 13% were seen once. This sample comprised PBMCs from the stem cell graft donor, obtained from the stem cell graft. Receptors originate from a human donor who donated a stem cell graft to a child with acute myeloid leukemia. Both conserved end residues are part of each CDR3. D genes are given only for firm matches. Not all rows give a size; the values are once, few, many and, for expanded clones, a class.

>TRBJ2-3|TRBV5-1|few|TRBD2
CASSFNSGGAGDTQYF
TGCGCCAGCAGCTTTAATAGCGGGGGGGCCGGAGATACGCAGTATTTT
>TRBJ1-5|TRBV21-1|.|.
CAMTGTSNQPQHF
TGTGCCATGACAGGGACTAGCAATCAGCCCCAGCATTTT
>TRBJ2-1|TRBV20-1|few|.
CSGVLMGQFF
TGCAGTGGGGTGCTTATGGGGCAGTTCTTC
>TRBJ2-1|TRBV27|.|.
CASSTGLGLEQFF
TGTGCCAGCAGTACCGGATTGGGCCTCGAGCAGTTCTTC
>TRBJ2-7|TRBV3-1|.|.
CASRGRNTYEQYF
TGTGCCAGCAGGGGGAGGAACACCTACGAGCAGTACTTC
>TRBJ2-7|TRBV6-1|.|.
CASNLGVHEQYF
TGTGCCAGCAACCTAGGGGTCCACGAGCAGTACTTC
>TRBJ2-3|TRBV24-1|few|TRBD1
CATSDQGAEDTQYF
TGTGCCACCAGTGATCAGGGGGCCGAAGATACGCAGTATTTT
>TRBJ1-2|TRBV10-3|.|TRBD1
CAVSDRDRGVNAGYTF
TGTGCCGTCAGTGACCGGGACAGAGGGGTCAATGCTGGCTACACCTTC
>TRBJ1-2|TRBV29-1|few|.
CSVEDLRGPTF
TGCAGCGTTGAGGATCTAAGGGGTCCCACCTTC
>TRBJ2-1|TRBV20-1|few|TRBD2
CSAESGRSYNEQFF
TGCAGTGCTGAAAGCGGGAGAAGCTACAATGAGCAGTTCTTC
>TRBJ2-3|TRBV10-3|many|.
CALGGPPTDTQYF
TGTGCCCTGGGGGGTCCCCCCACAGATACGCAGTATTTT
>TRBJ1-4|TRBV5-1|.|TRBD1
CASSPGQAQNEKLFF
TGCGCCAGCAGCCCGGGACAGGCGCAAAATGAAAAACTGTTTTTT
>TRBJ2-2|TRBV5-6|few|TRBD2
CASSWGLAGHTGELFF
TGTGCCAGCAGCTGGGGACTAGCGGGACATACCGGGGAGCTGTTTTTT
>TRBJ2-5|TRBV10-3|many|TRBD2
CAISVTSGEETQYF
TGTGCCATCAGTGTAACTAGCGGGGAGGAGACCCAGTACTTC
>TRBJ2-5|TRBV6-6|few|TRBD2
CASRGLKETQYF
TGTGCCAGCAGGGGACTAAAAGAGACCCAGTACTTC
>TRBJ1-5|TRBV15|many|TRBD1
CATHATGSSFNQPQHF
TGTGCCACCCACGCGACAGGGAGTTCCTTCAATCAGCCCCAGCATTTT
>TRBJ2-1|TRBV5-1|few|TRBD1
CASSGGQGLGEQFF
TGCGCCAGCAGCGGTGGACAGGGGCTAGGTGAGCAGTTCTTC
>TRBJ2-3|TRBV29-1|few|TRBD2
CSVDGTSGRTQYF
TGCAGCGTTGATGGGACTAGCGGGAGGACGCAGTATTTT
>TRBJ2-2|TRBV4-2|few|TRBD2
CASSLQSGLSGNTANTGELFF
TGTGCCAGCAGCCTCCAATCAGGACTAAGCGGGAACACCGCGAACACCGGGGAGCTGTTTTTT
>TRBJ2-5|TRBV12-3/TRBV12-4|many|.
CASSYSQRGGETQYF
TGTGCCAGCAGTTACTCCCAAAGGGGGGGAGAGACCCAGTACTTC
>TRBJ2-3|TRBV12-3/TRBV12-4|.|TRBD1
CASSNWDSPDTQYF
TGTGCCAGCAGTAATTGGGACAGTCCAGATACGCAGTATTTT
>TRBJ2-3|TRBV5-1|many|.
CASSLGLDHSTDTQYF
TGCGCCAGCAGCTTGGGGCTGGATCATAGCACAGATACGCAGTATTTT
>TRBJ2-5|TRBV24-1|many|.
CATRCWETQYF
TGTGCCACCAGGTGCTGGGAGACCCAGTACTTC
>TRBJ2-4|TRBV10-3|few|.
CAISEGSDQRSPKNIQYF
TGTGCCATCAGTGAAGGCTCGGATCAAAGGTCTCCCAAAAACATTCAGTACTTC
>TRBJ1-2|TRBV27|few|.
CASRGQNYGYTF
TGTGCCAGCAGGGGACAAAACTATGGCTACACCTTC
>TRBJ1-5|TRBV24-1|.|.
CATRGSQPQHF
TGTGCCACCCGGGGTAGCCAGCCCCAGCATTTT
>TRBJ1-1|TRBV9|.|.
CASSLGLDTQAFF
TGTGCCAGCAGCTTAGGCCTTGACACTCAAGCTTTCTTT
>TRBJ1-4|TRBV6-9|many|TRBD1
CASRQTGATNEKLFF
TGTGCCAGCAGACAAACAGGGGCAACTAATGAAAAACTGTTTTTT